Listed below are T cell receptor beta chains from one sample, sequenced in a study of T-cell reconstitution after alpha-beta-depleted transplantation in children. TCRdb ran MiXCR on the PCR reads and lists one entry per CDR3 protein. The data contain fewer than 550,000 distinct CDR3 sequences, roughly 11% of them singletons. The source was PBMCs, mostly from graft donor cells, collected 180 days after TCRalphabeta/CD19-depleted stem cell transplant. These receptors were obtained from a female patient aged 2 to 10 who had a stem cell transplant for aplastic anemia, so the T cells may come from the graft donor. Both conserved end residues are part of each CDR3. D genes are given only for firm matches. Only part of the rows carry a size: once, few, many, or a class if the clone is expanded.

d_gene | j_gene | v_gene | abundance | CDR3aa | CDR3nt
NA | TRBJ1-5 | TRBV19 | few | CASSMGQNSNQPQHF | TGTGCCAGTAGTATGGGGCAGAATAGCAATCAGCCCCAGCATTTT
NA | TRBJ2-5 | TRBV7-9 | NA | CASSRGSTASQETQYF | TGTGCCAGCAGCCGGGGGTCGACAGCGAGCCAAGAGACCCAGTACTTC
TRBD2 | TRBJ2-1 | TRBV20-1 | NA | CSAIPLAGAGYNEQFF | TGCAGTGCAATACCTTTAGCGGGAGCGGGATACAATGAGCAGTTCTTC
TRBD2 | TRBJ2-7 | TRBV6-2/TRBV6-3 | NA | CASSYASGRACEQYF | TGTGCCAGCAGTTACGCAAGCGGGAGAGCCTGCGAGCAGTACTTC
NA | TRBJ2-2 | TRBV28 | many | CASSLTVSSGELFF | TGTGCCAGCAGTTTAACTGTTTCGAGCGGGGAGCTGTTTTTT
NA | TRBJ2-7 | TRBV28 | NA | CASSLHKLGTRGF | TGTGCCAGCAGTCTACACAAGCTCGGGACAAGAGGTTTC
NA | TRBJ2-3 | TRBV29-1 | NA | CSVATWQSTDTQYF | TGCAGCGTTGCAACATGGCAGAGCACAGATACGCAGTATTTT
NA | TRBJ2-5 | TRBV20-1 | many | CSAGVKETQYF | TGCAGTGCTGGGGTGAAAGAGACCCAGTACTTC
NA | TRBJ1-1 | TRBV7-2 | NA | CASSLARKAFF | TGTGCCAGCAGCTTAGCCAGAAAAGCTTTCTTT
TRBD1 | TRBJ2-7 | TRBV11-1 | NA | CASSSRGTGDEQYF | TGTGCCAGCAGCAGTCGCGGGACAGGGGACGAGCAGTACTTC
TRBD2 | TRBJ2-1 | TRBV5-1 | many | CASSPGGLAGANEQFF | TGCGCCAGCAGCCCGGGCGGACTAGCGGGAGCCAATGAGCAGTTCTTC
NA | TRBJ2-1 | TRBV29-1 | NA | CSASGTPWEVYNEQFF | TGCAGCGCTTCCGGGACTCCTTGGGAAGTCTACAATGAGCAGTTCTTC
TRBD1 | TRBJ2-1 | TRBV10-3 | NA | CAISPGTGGRRALAYNEQFF | TGTGCCATCAGCCCCGGGACAGGGGGCCGGCGGGCTCTGGCATACAATGAGCAGTTCTTC
NA | TRBJ1-4 | TRBV9 | NA | CASSGDVWGSIEKLFF | TGTGCCAGCAGCGGAGACGTGTGGGGCTCCATCGAAAAACTGTTTTTT
NA | TRBJ2-5 | TRBV12-5 | NA | CASGLAALETQYF | TGTGCTAGTGGTTTGGCCGCACTAGAGACCCAGTACTTC
TRBD2 | TRBJ2-3 | TRBV5-1 | few | CASRGGVSTDTQYF | TGCGCCAGCCGCGGGGGGGTTAGCACAGATACGCAGTATTTT